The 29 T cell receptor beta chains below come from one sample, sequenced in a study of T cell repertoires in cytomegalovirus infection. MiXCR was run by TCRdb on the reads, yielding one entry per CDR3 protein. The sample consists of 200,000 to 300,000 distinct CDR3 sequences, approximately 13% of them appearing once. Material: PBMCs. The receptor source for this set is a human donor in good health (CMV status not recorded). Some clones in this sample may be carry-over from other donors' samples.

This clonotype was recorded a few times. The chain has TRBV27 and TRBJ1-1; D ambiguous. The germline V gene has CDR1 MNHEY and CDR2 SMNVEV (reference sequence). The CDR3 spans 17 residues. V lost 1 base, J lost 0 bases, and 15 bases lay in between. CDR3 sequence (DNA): TGTGCCAGCAGTTTATATCTCCCCCCCCACTTGAACACTGAAGCTTTCTTT. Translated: CASSLYLPPHLNTEAFF.

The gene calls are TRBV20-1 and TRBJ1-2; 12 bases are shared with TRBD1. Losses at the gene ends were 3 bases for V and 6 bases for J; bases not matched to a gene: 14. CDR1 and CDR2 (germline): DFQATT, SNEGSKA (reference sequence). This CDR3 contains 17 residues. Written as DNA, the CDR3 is TGCAGTGCTAGGATTCCGGGACAGGGGGCGCCAATGGATGGCTACACCTTC. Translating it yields CSARIPGQGAPMDGYTF.

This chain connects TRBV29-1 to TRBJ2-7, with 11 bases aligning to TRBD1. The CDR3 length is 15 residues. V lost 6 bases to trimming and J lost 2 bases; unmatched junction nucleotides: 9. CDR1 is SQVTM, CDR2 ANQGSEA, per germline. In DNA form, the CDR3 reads TGCAGCGTCGGACGGGACAGGGGGGCCGCCTACGAGCAGTACTTC. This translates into CSVGRDRGAAYEQYF.

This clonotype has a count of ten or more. In DNA form, the CDR3 reads TGTGCCAGCAGGCCTACAGGGGCTAACTATGGCTACACCTTC. This codes for CASRPTGANYGYTF. V and J are TRBV28 and TRBJ1-2; 7 bases are a match to TRBD1. Germline CDR1 and CDR2: MDHEN and SYDVKM. J gave up 0 bases and V 6 bases, and 4 bases lay outside the gene matches. The length of the CDR3 is 14 residues.

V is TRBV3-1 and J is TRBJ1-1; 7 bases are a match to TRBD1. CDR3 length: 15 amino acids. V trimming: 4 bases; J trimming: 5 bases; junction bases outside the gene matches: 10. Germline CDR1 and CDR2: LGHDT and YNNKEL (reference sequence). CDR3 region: CASSPRRQGVTEAFF. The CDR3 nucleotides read TGTGCCAGCAGCCCTCGCCGACAGGGAGTGACTGAAGCTTTCTTT.

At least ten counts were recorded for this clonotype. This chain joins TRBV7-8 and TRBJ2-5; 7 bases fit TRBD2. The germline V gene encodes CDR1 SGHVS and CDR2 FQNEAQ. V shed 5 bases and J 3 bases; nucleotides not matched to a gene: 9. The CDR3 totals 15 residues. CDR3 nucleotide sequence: TGTGCCAGCAGCCGCGGAAGGGCGGGGGAAGAGACCCAGTACTTC. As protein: CASSRGRAGEETQYF.

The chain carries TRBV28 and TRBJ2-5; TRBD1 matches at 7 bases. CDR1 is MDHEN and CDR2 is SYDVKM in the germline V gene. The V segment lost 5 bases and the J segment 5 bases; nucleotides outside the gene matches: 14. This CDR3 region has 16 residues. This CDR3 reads CASSAPRGQGLETQYF. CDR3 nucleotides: TGTGCCAGCAGTGCCCCGAGGGGGCAGGGATTGGAGACCCAGTACTTC.

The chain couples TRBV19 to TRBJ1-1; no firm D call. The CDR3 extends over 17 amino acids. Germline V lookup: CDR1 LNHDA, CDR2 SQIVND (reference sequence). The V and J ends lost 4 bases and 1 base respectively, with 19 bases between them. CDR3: CASSRLRDRDRNTEAFF. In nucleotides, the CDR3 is TGTGCCAGTAGTAGGCTAAGGGATCGAGATCGGAACACTGAAGCTTTCTTT.

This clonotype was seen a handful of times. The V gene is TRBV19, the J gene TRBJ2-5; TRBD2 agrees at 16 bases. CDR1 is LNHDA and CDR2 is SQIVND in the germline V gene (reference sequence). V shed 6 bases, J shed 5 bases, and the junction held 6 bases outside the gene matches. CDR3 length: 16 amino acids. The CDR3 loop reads CASRGLAGGPVETQYF. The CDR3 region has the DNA TGTGCCAGTAGGGGACTAGCGGGAGGGCCGGTGGAGACCCAGTACTTC.

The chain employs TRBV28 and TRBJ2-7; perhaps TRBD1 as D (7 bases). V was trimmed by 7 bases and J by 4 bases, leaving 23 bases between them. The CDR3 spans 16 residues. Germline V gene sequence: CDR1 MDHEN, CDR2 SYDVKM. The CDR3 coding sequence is TGTGCCAGCACCCCTTCAGGGGGGACTCATTTTTACGAGCAGTACTTC. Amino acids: CASTPSGGTHFYEQYF.

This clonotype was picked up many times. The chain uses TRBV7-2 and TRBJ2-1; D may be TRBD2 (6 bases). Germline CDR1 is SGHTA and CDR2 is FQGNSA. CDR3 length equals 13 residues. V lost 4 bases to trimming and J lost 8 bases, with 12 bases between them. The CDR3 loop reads CASSWGWGDEQFF. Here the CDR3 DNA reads TGTGCCAGCAGCTGGGGTTGGGGGGATGAGCAGTTCTTC.

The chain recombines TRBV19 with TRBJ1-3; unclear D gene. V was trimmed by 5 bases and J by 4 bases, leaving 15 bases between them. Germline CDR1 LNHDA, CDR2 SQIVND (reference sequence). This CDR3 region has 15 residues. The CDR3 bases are TGTGCCAGTAGTCCTAAGAGGACTGGAGGAAACACCATATATTTT. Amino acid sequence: CASSPKRTGGNTIYF.

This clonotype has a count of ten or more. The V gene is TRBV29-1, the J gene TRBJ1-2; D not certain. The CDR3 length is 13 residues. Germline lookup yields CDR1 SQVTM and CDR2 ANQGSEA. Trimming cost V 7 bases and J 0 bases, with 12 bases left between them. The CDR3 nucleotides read TGCAGCGCCGAGGGTAGGGCTAACTATGGCTACACCTTC. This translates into CSAEGRANYGYTF.

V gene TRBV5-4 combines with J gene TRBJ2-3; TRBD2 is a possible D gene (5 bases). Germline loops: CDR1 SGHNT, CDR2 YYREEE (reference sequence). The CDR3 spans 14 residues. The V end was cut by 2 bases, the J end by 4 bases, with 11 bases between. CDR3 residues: CASSLDTEADTQYF. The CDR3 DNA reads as TGTGCCAGCAGCTTAGACACGGAGGCAGATACGCAGTATTTT.

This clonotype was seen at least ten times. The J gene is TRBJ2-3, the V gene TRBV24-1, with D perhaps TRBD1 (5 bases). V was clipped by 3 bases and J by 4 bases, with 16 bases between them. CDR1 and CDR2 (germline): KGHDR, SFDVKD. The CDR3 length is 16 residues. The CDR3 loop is CATSDPRALGPDTQYF. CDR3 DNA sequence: TGTGCCACCAGTGATCCCAGGGCCCTGGGCCCAGATACGCAGTATTTT.

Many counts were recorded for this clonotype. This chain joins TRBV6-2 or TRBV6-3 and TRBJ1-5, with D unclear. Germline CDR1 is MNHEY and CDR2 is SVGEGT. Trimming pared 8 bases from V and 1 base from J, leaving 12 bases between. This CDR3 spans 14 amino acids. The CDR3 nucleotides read TGTGCCAGCGGGTACAGAGGAAGCAATCAGCCCCAGCATTTT. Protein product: CASGYRGSNQPQHF.

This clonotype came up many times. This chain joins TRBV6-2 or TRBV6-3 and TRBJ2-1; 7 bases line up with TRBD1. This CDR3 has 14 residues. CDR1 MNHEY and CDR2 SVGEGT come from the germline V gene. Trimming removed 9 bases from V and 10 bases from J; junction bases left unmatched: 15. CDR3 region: CASTPPGQVREQFF. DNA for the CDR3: TGTGCCAGTACCCCCCCAGGACAGGTCAGGGAGCAGTTCTTC.

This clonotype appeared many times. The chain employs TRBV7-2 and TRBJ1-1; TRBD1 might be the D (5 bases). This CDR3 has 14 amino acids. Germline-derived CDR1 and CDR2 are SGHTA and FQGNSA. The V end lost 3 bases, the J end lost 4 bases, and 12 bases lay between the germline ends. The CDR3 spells CASSLVGPGTEAFF. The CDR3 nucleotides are TGTGCCAGCAGCTTGGTGGGGCCGGGCACTGAAGCTTTCTTT.

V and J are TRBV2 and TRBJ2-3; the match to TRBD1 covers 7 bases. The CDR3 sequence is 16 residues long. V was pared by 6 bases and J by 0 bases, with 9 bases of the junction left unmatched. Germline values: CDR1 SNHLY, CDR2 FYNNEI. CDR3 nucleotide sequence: TGTGCCAGCAGGGGTAGACAGGGATGGAGCACAGATACGCAGTATTTT. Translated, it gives CASRGRQGWSTDTQYF.

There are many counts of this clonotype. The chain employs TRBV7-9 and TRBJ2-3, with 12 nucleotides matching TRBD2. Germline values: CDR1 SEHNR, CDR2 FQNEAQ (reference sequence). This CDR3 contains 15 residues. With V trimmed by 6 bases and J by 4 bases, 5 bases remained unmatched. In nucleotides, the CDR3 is TGTGCCAGCAGTCCCACTAGCGGGAGGCCAGATACGCAGTATTTT. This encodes CASSPTSGRPDTQYF.

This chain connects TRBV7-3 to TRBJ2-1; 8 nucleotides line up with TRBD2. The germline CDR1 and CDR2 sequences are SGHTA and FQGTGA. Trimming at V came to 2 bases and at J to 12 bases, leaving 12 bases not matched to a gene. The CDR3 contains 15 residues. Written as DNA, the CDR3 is TGTGCCAGCAGCTTAGCGGGGGGAGGGGGGGTAAGGCAGTTCTTC. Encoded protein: CASSLAGGGGVRQFF.

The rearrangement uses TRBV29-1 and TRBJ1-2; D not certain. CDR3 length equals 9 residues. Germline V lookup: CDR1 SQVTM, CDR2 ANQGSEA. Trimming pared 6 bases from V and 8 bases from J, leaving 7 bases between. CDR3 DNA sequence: TGCAGCGTAACGGAAGGCTACACCTTC. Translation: CSVTEGYTF.

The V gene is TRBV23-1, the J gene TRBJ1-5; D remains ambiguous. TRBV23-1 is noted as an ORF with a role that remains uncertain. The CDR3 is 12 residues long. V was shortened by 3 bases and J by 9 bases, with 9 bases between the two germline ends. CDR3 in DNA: TGCGCCAGCAGTCACCCGAACCGGCCCCAGCATTTT. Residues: CASSHPNRPQHF.

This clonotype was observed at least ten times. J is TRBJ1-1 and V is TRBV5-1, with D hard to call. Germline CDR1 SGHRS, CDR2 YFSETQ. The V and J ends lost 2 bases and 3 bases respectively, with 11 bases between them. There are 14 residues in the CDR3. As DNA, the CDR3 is TGCGCCAGCAGCTTCCCCAGCCCGGACACTGAAGCTTTCTTT. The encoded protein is CASSFPSPDTEAFF.

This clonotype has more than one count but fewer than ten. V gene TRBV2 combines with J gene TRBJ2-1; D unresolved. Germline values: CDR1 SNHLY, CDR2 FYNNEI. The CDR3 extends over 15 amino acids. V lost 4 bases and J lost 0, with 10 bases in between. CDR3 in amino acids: CASSADLGSYNEQFF. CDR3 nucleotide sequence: TGTGCCAGCAGTGCGGACCTCGGCTCCTACAATGAGCAGTTCTTC.

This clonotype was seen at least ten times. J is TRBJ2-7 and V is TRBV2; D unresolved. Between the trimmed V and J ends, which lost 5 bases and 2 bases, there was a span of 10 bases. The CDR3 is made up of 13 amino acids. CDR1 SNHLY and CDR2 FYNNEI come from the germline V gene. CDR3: CASSTGLAYEQYF. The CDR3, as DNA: TGTGCCAGCAGTACCGGTTTGGCCTACGAGCAGTACTTC.

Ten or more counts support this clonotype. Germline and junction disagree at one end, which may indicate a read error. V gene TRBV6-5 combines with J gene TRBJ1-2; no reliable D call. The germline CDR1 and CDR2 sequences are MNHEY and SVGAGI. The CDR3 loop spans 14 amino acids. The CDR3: CASSYSSSNYGYTF. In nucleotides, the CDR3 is TGTGCCAGCAGCTACTCCTCCTCTAACTATGGCTACACCTTC.

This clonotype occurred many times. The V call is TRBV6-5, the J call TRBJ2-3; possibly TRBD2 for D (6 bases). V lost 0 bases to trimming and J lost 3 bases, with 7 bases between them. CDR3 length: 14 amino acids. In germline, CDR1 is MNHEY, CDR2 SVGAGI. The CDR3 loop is CASSYSEGTDTQYF. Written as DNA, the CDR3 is TGTGCCAGCAGTTACTCGGAGGGGACAGATACGCAGTATTTT.

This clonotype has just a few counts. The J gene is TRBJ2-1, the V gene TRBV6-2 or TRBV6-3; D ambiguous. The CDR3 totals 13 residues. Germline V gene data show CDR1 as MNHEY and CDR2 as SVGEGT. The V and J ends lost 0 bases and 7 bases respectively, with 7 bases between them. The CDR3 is CASSYSQPNEQFF. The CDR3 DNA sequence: TGTGCCAGCAGTTACTCCCAACCGAATGAGCAGTTCTTC.